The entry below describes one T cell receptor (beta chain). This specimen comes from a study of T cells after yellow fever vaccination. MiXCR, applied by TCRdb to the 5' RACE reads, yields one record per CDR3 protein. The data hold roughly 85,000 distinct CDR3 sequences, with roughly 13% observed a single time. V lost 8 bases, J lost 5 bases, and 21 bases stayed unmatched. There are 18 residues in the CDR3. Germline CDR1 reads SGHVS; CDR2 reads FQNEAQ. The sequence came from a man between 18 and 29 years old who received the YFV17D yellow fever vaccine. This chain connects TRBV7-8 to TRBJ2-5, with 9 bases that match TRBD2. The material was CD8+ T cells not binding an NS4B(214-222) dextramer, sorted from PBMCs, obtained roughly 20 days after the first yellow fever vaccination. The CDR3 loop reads CASSTPGLAGVGGETQYF. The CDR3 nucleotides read TGTGCCAGCTCCACCCCGGGACTAGCTGGGGTCGGCGGGGAGACCCAGTACTTC. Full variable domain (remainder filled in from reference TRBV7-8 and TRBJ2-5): GAGVSQSPRYKVAKRGQDVALRCDPISGHVSLFWYQQALGQGPEFLTYFQNEAQLDKSGLPSDRFFAERPEGSVSTLKIQRTQQEDSAVYLCASSTPGLAGVGGETQYFGPGTRLLVL.